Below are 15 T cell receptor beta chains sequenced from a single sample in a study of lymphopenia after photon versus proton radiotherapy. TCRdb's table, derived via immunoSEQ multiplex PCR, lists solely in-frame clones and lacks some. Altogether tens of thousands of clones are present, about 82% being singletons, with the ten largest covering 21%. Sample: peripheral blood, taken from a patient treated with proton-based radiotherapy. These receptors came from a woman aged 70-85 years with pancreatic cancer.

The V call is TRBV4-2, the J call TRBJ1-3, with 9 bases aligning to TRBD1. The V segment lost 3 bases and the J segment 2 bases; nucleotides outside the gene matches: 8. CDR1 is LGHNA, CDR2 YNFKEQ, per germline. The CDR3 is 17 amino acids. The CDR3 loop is CASSHDLGDRAGNTIYF. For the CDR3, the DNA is TGTGCCAGCAGCCACGATCTGGGGGACAGGGCTGGAAACACCATATATTTT.

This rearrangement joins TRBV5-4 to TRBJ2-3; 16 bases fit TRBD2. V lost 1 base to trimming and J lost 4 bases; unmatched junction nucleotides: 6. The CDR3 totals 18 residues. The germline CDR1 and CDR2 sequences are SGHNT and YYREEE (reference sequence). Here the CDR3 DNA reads TGTGCCAGCAGCTTGATGGGACTAGCGGGAGGGCCCGCAGATACGCAGTATTTT. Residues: CASSLMGLAGGPADTQYF.

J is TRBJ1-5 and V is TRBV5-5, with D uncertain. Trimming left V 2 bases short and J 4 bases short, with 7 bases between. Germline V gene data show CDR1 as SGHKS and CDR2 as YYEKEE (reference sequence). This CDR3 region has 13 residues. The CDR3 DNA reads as TGTGCCAGCAGCTTAACTCGGAATCAGCCCCAGCATTTT. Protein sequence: CASSLTRNQPQHF.

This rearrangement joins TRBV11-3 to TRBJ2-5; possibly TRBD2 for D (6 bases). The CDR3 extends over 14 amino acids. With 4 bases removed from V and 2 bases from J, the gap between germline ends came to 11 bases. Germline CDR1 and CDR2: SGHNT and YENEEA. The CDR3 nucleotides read TGTGCCAGCAGCTCGCCGGGACTTCAAGAGACCCAGTACTTC. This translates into CASSSPGLQETQYF.

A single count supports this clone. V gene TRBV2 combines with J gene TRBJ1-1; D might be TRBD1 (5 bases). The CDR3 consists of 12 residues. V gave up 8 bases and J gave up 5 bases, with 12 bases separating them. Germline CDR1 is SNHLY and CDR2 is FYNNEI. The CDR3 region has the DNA TGTGCCAGCCGCGGCGGGGGGACTGAAGCTTTCTTT. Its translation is CASRGGGTEAFF.

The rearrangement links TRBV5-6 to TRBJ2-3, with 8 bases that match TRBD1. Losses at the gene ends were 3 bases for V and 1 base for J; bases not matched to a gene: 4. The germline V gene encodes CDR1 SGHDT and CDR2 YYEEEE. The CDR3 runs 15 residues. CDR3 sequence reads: CASSSTGARTDTQYF. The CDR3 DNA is TGTGCCAGCAGCTCGACAGGGGCCCGCACAGATACGCAGTATTTT.

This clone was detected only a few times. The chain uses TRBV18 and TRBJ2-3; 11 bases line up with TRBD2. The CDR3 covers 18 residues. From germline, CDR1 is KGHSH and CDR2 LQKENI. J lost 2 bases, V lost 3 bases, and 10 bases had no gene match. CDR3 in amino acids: CASSPNLLLAGDTDTQYF. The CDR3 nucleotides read TGTGCCAGCTCACCCAACCTATTACTAGCGGGGGACACAGATACGCAGTATTTT.

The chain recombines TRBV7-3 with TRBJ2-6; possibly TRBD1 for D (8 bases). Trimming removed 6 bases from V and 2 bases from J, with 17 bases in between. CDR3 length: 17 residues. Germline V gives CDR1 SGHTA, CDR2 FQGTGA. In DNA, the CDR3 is TGTGCCAGCAGACGGACAGGGACTACGGCTGGGGCCAACGTCCTGACTTTC. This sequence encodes CASRRTGTTAGANVLTF. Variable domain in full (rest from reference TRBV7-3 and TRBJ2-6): GAGVSQTPSNKVTEKGKYVELRCDPISGHTALYWYRQSLGQGPEFLIYFQGTGAADDSGLPNDRFFAVRPEGSVSTLKIQRTERGDSAVYLCASRRTGTTAGANVLTFGAGSRLTVL.

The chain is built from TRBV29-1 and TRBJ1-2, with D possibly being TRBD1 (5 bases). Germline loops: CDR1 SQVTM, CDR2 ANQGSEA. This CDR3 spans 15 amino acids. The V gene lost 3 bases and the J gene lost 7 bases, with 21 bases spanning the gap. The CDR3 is CSVDSGQGALGGYTF. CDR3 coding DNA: TGCAGCGTTGATTCAGGACAAGGGGCGCTTGGTGGCTACACCTTC.

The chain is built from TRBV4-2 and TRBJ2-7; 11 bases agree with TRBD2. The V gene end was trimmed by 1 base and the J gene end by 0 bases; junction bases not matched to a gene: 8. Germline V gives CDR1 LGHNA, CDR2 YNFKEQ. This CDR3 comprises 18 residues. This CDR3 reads CASSQGGGLAVSSYEQYF. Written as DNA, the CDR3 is TGTGCCAGCAGCCAAGGAGGGGGACTAGCGGTGAGCTCCTACGAGCAGTACTTC.

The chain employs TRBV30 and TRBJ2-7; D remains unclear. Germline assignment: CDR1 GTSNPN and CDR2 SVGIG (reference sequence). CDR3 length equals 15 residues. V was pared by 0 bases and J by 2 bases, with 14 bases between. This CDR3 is CAWSVFVTGAYEQYF. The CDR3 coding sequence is TGTGCCTGGAGTGTATTTGTTACCGGAGCCTACGAGCAGTACTTC.

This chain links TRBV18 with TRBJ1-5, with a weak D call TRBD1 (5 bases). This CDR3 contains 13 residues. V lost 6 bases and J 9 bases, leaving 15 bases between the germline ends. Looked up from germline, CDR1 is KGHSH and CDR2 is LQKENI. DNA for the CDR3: TGTGCCAGCTCTCGAGATGGGGGGGGGCCCCAGCATTTT. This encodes CASSRDGGGPQHF.

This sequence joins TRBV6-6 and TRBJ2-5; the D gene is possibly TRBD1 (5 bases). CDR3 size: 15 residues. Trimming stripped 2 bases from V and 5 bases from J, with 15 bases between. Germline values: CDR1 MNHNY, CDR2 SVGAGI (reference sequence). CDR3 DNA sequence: TGTGCCAGCAGTTACGATTGGACCGCAGGGGAGACCCAGTACTTC. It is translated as CASSYDWTAGETQYF.

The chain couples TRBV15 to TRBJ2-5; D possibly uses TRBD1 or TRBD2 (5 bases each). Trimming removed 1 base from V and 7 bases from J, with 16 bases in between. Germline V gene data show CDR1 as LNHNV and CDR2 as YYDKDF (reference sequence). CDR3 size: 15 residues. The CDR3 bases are TGTGCCACCAGCAGAGGAGGGGCCTCCGGTTTGACCCAGTACTTC. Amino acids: CATSRGGASGLTQYF.

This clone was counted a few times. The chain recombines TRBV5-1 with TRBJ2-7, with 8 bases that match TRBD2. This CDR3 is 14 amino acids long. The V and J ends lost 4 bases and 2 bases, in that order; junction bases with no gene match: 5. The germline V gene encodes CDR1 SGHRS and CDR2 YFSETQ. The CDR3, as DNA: TGCGCCAGCAGCCCAATAGCGGGGACCTACGAGCAGTACTTC. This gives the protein CASSPIAGTYEQYF.